Below are 20 T cell receptor beta chains sequenced from a single sample in a study of T cells in Graves' hyperthyroidism and ophthalmopathy. TCR beta CDR3 sequences were amplified from RNA transcripts. The primer set for the first-round RT-PCR of the TCR CDR3 was HTBI. TCRdb analysed the multiplex PCR reads with MiXCR anew, one entry per CDR3 protein. The sample has approximately 600,000 distinct CDR3 sequences, less than 25% seen once. Input material: blood. The receptors originated from a man aged 25-45 years with Graves' ophthalmopathy.

The CDR3 DNA sequence: TGTGCCAGCAGCATTACTAGCGGGGGTTGTGCCTGGAACATTCAGTACTTC. This translates into CASSITSGGCAWNIQYF. V gene TRBV7-6 combines with J gene TRBJ2-4; 11 bases line up with TRBD2. The CDR3 extends over 17 amino acids. Germline V gives CDR1 SGHVS, CDR2 FNYEAQ. V trimming: 5 bases; J trimming: 7 bases; junction bases outside the gene matches: 13.

This clonotype was seen a handful of times. CDR3 coding DNA: TGCAGTGCTAGAGCGACTAGCGGGATGGGGGATACGCAGTATTTT. Protein product: CSARATSGMGDTQYF. The rearrangement uses TRBV20-1 and TRBJ2-3, with 11 nucleotides matching TRBD2. CDR1 is DFQATT, CDR2 SNEGSKA, per germline (reference sequence). This CDR3 has 15 residues. Losses at the gene ends were 1 base for V and 6 bases for J; bases not matched to a gene: 6.

This clonotype was observed a few times. V gene TRBV6-1 combines with J gene TRBJ2-4; 9 bases agree with TRBD1. In germline, CDR1 is MNHNS, CDR2 SASEGT. V lost 5 bases to trimming and J lost 6 bases; unmatched junction nucleotides: 5. CDR3 length: 14 residues. This CDR3 reads CASSPGTGTNIQYF. The DNA for the CDR3 is TGTGCCAGCAGTCCCGGGACAGGGACAAACATTCAGTACTTC.

The V call is TRBV29-1, the J call TRBJ2-7; maybe TRBD2 (6 bases). The V gene lost 3 bases and the J gene lost 1 base, with 10 bases spanning the gap. CDR1 and CDR2 from the germline V gene are SQVTM and ANQGSEA. The CDR3 has 13 residues. The CDR3 sequence: CSVDGGGSYEQYF. The CDR3 DNA is TGCAGCGTTGACGGGGGAGGATCCTACGAGCAGTACTTC.

This clonotype was observed many times. The gene calls are TRBV24-1 and TRBJ2-3, with unresolved D. Trimming left V 9 bases short and J 3 bases short, with 12 bases between. The V gene's germline CDR1 is KGHDR and CDR2 SFDVKD. There are 13 residues in the CDR3. CDR3: CATATPGTDTQYF. In DNA, the CDR3 is TGTGCCACCGCAACTCCGGGTACAGATACGCAGTATTTT.

This clonotype has just a few counts. The J gene is TRBJ2-7, the V gene TRBV5-6; 7 bases align to TRBD2. The CDR3 covers 15 residues. CDR1 SGHDT and CDR2 YYEEEE come from the germline V gene. With 0 bases clipped from V and 2 bases from J, the junction kept 5 bases outside the gene matches. The DNA of the CDR3 is TGTGCCAGCAGCTTGGTTCATAGCGGGCCCTACGAGCAGTACTTC. Its translation is CASSLVHSGPYEQYF. Looking up the rest from reference TRBV5-6 and TRBJ2-7 gives the full variable domain: DAGVTQSPTHLIKTRGQQVTLRCSPKSGHDTVSWYQQALGQGPQFIFQYYEEEERQRGNFPDRFSGHQFPNYSSELNVNALLLGDSALYLCASSLVHSGPYEQYFGPGTRLTVT.

Remarks on this clonotype: A junction end diverges from the germline sequence, so it may reflect a read error. V usage is TRBV30 and J usage is TRBJ2-7; the match to TRBD2 covers 7 bases. The germline V gene has CDR1 GTSNPN and CDR2 SVGIG (reference sequence). This CDR3 comprises 16 residues. CDR3 region: CARSVGREVVLGRQYF. CDR3 coding DNA: TGTGCCCGGAGTGTAGGTCGGGAGGTGGTATTGGGGCGGCAGTACTTC.

The chain couples TRBV6-1 to TRBJ2-2; D is possibly TRBD1 (5 bases). V dropped 0 bases and J dropped 6 bases, with 11 bases sitting between them. The germline CDR1 and CDR2 sequences are MNHNS and SASEGT. This CDR3 has 15 residues. CDR3 region: CASSEASLGPGELFF. CDR3 in DNA: TGTGCCAGCAGTGAAGCGAGTTTGGGGCCCGGGGAGCTGTTTTTT.

This clonotype was picked up a small number of times. The gene calls are TRBV7-3 and TRBJ2-1, with TRBD2 identical over 8 bases. Germline V CDR1 and CDR2: SGHTA, FQGTGA. The V segment lost 2 bases and the J segment 10 bases; nucleotides outside the gene matches: 16. This CDR3 has 17 residues. The CDR3 DNA follows: TGTGCCAGCAGCTTAGTCTTTAAGCGGGGGACCCTCGTCGAGCAGTTCTTC. It translates to CASSLVFKRGTLVEQFF.

Only a few counts were recorded for this clonotype. The chain carries TRBV28 and TRBJ1-4, with D tentatively TRBD1 (6 bases). Trimming stripped 5 bases from V and 11 bases from J, with 12 bases between. The CDR3 runs to 12 residues. Looked up from germline, CDR1 is MDHEN and CDR2 is SYDVKM. The CDR3 DNA sequence: TGTGCCAGCAGTGGAGGGGGTGATAAACTGTTTTTT. Protein product: CASSGGGDKLFF.

This clonotype has only a few counts. The rearrangement uses TRBV7-8 and TRBJ2-7, with TRBD2 as a possible D gene (6 bases). The CDR3 sequence is 15 residues long. Trimming took 5 bases from V and 3 from J, leaving 17 bases between them. Per the germline V gene, CDR1 is SGHVS and CDR2 is FQNEAQ. CDR3 sequence: CASSPGLARHYEQYF. Written as DNA, the CDR3 is TGTGCCAGCAGCCCTGGGCTAGCGCGTCACTACGAGCAGTACTTC. Full variable domain (rest looked up from reference TRBV7-8 and TRBJ2-7): GAGVSQSPRYKVAKRGQDVALRCDPISGHVSLFWYQQALGQGPEFLTYFQNEAQLDKSGLPSDRFFAERPEGSVSTLKIQRTQQEDSAVYLCASSPGLARHYEQYFGPGTRLTVT.

The J gene is TRBJ2-3, the V gene TRBV20-1, with D perhaps TRBD1 or TRBD2 (6 bases each). CDR1 is DFQATT and CDR2 is SNEGSKA in the germline V gene (reference sequence). V was pared by 6 bases and J by 0 bases, with 16 bases between. The CDR3 runs 15 residues. CDR3 amino acids: CSAGGGSASTDTQYF. The CDR3 region has the DNA TGCAGTGCCGGAGGGGGGAGCGCTAGCACAGATACGCAGTATTTT.

This chain joins TRBV7-3 and TRBJ1-1, with unresolved D. The CDR3 has 13 residues. Germline CDR1 SGHTA, CDR2 FQGTGA. V was cut by 0 bases and J by 4 bases, with 6 bases left in between. The CDR3 reads CASSLTVVTEAFF. Here the CDR3 DNA reads TGTGCCAGCAGCTTAACGGTGGTCACTGAAGCTTTCTTT.

The chain carries TRBV20-1 and TRBJ1-2; D might be TRBD1 (6 bases). The CDR3 contains 14 residues. Germline CDR1 and CDR2: DFQATT and SNEGSKA (reference sequence). V lost 5 bases to trimming and J lost 4 bases, with 17 bases between them. DNA for the CDR3: TGCAGTGCTCCCCTCTCCGACAGGACCTATGGCTACACCTTC. It codes for CSAPLSDRTYGYTF.

This chain connects TRBV28 to TRBJ2-1; TRBD2 agrees at 8 bases. V was clipped by 5 bases and J by 1 base; unmatched bases: 4. CDR3 size: 15 residues. Germline values: CDR1 MDHEN, CDR2 SYDVKM. The CDR3 reads CASSLLAESYNEQFF. Written as DNA, the CDR3 is TGTGCCAGCAGTCTACTAGCGGAGTCCTACAATGAGCAGTTCTTC.

This clonotype was seen at least ten times. V gene TRBV13 combines with J gene TRBJ2-7; 8 bases are shared with TRBD2. V lost 5 bases and J lost 3; bases outside the gene matches: 15. CDR3 length: 17 amino acids. The germline gives CDR1 PRHDT, CDR2 FYEKMQ (reference sequence). The DNA of the CDR3 is TGTGCCAGCAGCCCGATCCGTCAGGCGGGAGGAAACTACGAGCAGTACTTC. Translating gives CASSPIRQAGGNYEQYF.

This clonotype has ten or more counts. This chain uses TRBV20-1 with TRBJ1-5; 8 bases align to TRBD1. This CDR3 contains 19 residues. Germline values: CDR1 DFQATT, CDR2 SNEGSKA (reference sequence). The ends lost 5 bases at V and 2 bases at J; junction bases unmatched: 20. The CDR3 loop is CSAGSPPSTGGIGNQPQHF. The CDR3 DNA is TGCAGTGCTGGATCCCCGCCGAGCACAGGGGGAATTGGCAATCAGCCCCAGCATTTT.

This clonotype was seen a few times. CDR3 loop: CASSLGQDNQPQHF. In DNA form, the CDR3 reads TGTGCCAGCAGCCTGGGACAGGACAATCAGCCCCAGCATTTT. V and J are TRBV13 and TRBJ1-5; 8 nucleotides agree with TRBD1. J lost 3 bases, V lost 5 bases, and 3 bases had no gene match. The CDR3 runs to 14 residues. The germline V gene has CDR1 PRHDT and CDR2 FYEKMQ (reference sequence).

The chain uses TRBV7-2 and TRBJ2-1, with TRBD1 matching 12 bases. Germline trimming cut 5 bases from V and 8 bases from J; bases unmatched to any gene: 25. This CDR3 is built from 21 residues. In germline, CDR1 is SGHTA, CDR2 FQGNSA. The DNA for the CDR3 is TGTGCCAGCAGCCTATCCGGGACAGGGGGCTTGGTAGCGGGAGGTCGCGATGAGCAGTTCTTC. This sequence encodes CASSLSGTGGLVAGGRDEQFF. The full variable domain, with the rest looked up from reference TRBV7-2 and TRBJ2-1, is GAGVSQSPSNKVTEKGKDVELRCDPISGHTALYWYRQSLGQGLEFLIYFQGNSAPDKSGLPSDRFSAERTGGSVSTLTIQRTQQEDSAVYLCASSLSGTGGLVAGGRDEQFFGPGTRLTVL.

This clonotype turned up a few times. V and J are TRBV7-8 and TRBJ2-7, with 10 bases fitting TRBD2. The CDR3 has 16 amino acids. V lost 5 bases, J lost 2 bases, and 9 bases stayed unmatched. CDR1 is SGHVS, CDR2 FQNEAQ, per germline. For the CDR3, the DNA is TGTGCCAGCAGCCCCCCCGGACTAGCGGCTACCTACGAGCAGTACTTC. This sequence encodes CASSPPGLAATYEQYF.